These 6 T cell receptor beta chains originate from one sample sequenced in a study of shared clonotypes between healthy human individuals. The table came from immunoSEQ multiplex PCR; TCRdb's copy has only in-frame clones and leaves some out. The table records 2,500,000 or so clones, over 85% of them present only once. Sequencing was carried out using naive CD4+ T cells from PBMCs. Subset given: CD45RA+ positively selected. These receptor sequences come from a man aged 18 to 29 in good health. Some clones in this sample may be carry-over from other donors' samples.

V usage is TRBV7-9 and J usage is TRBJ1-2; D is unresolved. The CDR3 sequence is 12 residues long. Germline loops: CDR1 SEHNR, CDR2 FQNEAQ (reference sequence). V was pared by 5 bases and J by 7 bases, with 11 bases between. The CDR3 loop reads CASSPGSVGYTF. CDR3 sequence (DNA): TGTGCCAGCAGCCCTGGCTCAGTTGGCTACACCTTC.

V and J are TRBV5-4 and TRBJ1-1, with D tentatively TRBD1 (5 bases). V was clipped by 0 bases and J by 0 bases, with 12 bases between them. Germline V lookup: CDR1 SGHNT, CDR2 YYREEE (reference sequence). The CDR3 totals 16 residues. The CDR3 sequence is CASSLGGGSMNTEAFF. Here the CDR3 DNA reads TGTGCCAGCAGCTTGGGGGGGGGATCAATGAACACTGAAGCTTTCTTT. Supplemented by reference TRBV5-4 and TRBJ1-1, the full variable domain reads ETGVTQSPTHLIKTRGQQVTLRCSSQSGHNTVSWYQQALGQGPQFIFQYYREEENGRGNFPPRFSGLQFPNYSSELNVNALELDDSALYLCASSLGGGSMNTEAFFGQGTRLTVV.

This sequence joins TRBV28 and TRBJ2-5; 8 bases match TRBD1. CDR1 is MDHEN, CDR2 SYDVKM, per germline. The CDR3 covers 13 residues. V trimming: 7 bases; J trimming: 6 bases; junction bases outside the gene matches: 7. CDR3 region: CASKAGGRQTQYF. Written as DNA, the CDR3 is TGTGCCAGCAAGGCAGGGGGCAGGCAGACCCAGTACTTC.

The CDR3 bases are TGTGCCAGCAGTTTTCAGCCGGCTAGCGGGGTATACGAGCAGTACTTC. Protein: CASSFQPASGVYEQYF. The chain combines TRBV28 with TRBJ2-7, with TRBD2 matching over 9 bases. The CDR3 extends over 16 amino acids. Germline CDR1 and CDR2: MDHEN and SYDVKM. J gave up 4 bases and V 3 bases, and 10 bases lay outside the gene matches.

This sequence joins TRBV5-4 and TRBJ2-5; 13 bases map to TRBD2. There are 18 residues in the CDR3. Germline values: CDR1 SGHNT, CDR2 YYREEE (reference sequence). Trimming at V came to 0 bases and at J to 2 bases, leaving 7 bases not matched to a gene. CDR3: CASSLVGTSGMAQETQYF. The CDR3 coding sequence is TGTGCCAGCAGCTTGGTGGGGACTAGCGGGATGGCGCAAGAGACCCAGTACTTC.

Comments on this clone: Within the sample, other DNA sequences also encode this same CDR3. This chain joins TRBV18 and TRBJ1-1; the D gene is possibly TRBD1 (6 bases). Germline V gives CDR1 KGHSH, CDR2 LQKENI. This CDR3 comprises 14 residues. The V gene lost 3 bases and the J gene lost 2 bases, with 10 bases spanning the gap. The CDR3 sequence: CASSPRGANTEAFF. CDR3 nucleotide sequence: TGTGCCAGCTCACCCAGGGGTGCAAACACTGAAGCTTTCTTT.